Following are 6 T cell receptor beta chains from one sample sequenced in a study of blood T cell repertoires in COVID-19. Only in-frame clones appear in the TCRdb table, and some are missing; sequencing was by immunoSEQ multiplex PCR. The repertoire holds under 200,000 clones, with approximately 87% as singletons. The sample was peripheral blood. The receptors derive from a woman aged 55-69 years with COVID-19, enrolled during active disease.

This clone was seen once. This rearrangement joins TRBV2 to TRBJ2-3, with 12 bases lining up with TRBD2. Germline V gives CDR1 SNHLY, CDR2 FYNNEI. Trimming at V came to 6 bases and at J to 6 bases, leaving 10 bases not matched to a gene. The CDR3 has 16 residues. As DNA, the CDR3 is TGTGCCAGCAGGACCCCGGGACTAGCGGGTTCGGATACGCAGTATTTT. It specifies CASRTPGLAGSDTQYF.

This chain's CDR3 is CASSPSGDEQYF. Written as DNA, the CDR3 is TGTGCCAGCTCACCCTCGGGGGACGAGCAGTACTTC. The chain links TRBV18 to TRBJ2-7, with D possibly being TRBD2 (6 bases). CDR3 length: 12 residues. Trimming cost V 3 bases and J 5 bases, with 8 bases left between them. Germline CDR1 and CDR2: KGHSH and LQKENI.

CDR3 loop: CASSFGQGSGNTIYF. CDR3 in DNA: TGTGCCAGCAGCTTCGGACAGGGATCAGGAAACACCATATATTTT. The chain joins TRBV5-5 to TRBJ1-3; 8 nucleotides match TRBD1. The CDR3 covers 15 residues. V was clipped by 2 bases and J by 4 bases; unmatched bases: 5. CDR1 SGHKS and CDR2 YYEKEE come from the germline V gene (reference sequence).

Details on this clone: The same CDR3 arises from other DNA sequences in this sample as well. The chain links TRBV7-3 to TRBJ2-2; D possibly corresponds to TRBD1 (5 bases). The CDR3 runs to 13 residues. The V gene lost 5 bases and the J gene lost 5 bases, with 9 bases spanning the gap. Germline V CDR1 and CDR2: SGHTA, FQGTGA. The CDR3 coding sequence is TGTGCCAGCAGCCCCCAGGGAACCGGGGAGCTGTTTTTT. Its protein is CASSPQGTGELFF.

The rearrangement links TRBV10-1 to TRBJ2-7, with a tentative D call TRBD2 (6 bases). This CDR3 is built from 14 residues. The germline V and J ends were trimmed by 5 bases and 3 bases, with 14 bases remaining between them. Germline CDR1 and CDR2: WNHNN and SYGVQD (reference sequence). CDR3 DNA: TGCGCCAGCAGTCCTAGGACTACCCACTACGAGCAGTACTTC. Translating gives CASSPRTTHYEQYF.

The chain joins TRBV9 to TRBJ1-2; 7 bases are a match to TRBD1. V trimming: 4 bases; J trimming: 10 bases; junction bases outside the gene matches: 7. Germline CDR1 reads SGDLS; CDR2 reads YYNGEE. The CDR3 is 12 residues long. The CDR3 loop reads CASSMIGTDYTF. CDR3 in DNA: TGTGCCAGCAGCATGATCGGGACAGACTACACCTTC.